This T cell receptor beta chain was captured in a study of blood T cells in healthy people across ages. Findings and caveats of the study: What prevented conclusive comparison of naive and antigen-experienced cells was that PBMCs were unsorted. Estimated diversity that came from one million T cells was considered an underestimate.

This clonotype came up many times. Antigen unknown. This CDR3 comprises 13 residues. The V gene end was trimmed by 6 bases and the J gene end by 4 bases; junction bases not matched to a gene: 5. Per germline, CDR1 DFQATT and CDR2 SNEGSKA (reference sequence). A sample-barcoded 5' primer and a J-beta primer mix were used in a second PCR of roughly 7 to 11 cycles. Researchers report that a template-switch adaptor with 12 random nucleotides tagged each cDNA molecule. From each sample, at least 2.5 million paired-end reads containing CDR3 were obtained. Using its own MiXCR run on the 5' RACE reads, TCRdb lists one record per CDR3 protein. The sample carries some 670,000 distinct CDR3 sequences, under 65% recorded once.

The TCR was taken from a woman at least 80 years old in good health. This chain connects TRBV20-1 to TRBJ1-5, with 8 bases identical to TRBD1. Sequencing was performed on blood. The CDR3 protein is CSARDRINQPQHF. The CDR3 nucleotides are TGCAGTGCGAGGGACAGGATAAATCAGCCCCAGCATTTT.